The T cell receptor beta chain described here comes from a study of blood T cell repertoires in COVID-19. Study-wide context: Material from acute and convalescent COVID-19 was sourced from the United States, Italy and Spain. T cells, B-cell-depleted T cells, or PBMCs provided the cDNA or gDNA that served as material.

This CDR3 has 15 residues. The germline gives CDR1 SGHNT, CDR2 YYREEE (reference sequence). V lost 5 bases, J lost 8 bases, and 9 bases stayed unmatched. Original handling: Counts of nucleated cells, estimated from reference gene primer amplification, were obtained. Libraries were prepared by immunoSEQ multiplex PCR; TCRdb keeps only in-frame clonotypes and omits some of them. V, J and clone size are those of that table, while D and trimming were read from the DNA. The sample holds about 280,000 clones, around 90% seen once. This TCR derives from a man between 18 and 35 years old with active or convalescent COVID-19. The sample comprised peripheral blood. This sequence joins TRBV5-4 and TRBJ1-6; 8 positions agree with TRBD1. CDR3 sequence: CASSFRQGSDSPLHF. The CDR3 DNA follows: TGTGCCAGCAGTTTCCGACAGGGGTCGGATTCACCCCTCCACTTT.